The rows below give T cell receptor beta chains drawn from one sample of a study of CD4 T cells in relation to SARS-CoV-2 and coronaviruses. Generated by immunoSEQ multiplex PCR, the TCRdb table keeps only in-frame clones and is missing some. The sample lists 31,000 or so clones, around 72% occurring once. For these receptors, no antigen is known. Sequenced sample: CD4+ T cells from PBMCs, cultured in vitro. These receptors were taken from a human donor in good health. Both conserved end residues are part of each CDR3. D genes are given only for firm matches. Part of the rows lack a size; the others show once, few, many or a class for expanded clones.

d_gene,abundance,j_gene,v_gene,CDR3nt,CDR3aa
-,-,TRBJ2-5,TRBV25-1,TGTGCCACCCCAACCCAGTACTTC,CATPTQYF
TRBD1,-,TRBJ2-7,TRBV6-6,TGTGCCAGCAGCGGACAGGGGCCCTCCCGGCCCTACGAGCAGTACTTC,CASSGQGPSRPYEQYF
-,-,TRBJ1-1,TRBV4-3,TGCGCCAGCAGCCAATCCGGGAACACTGAAGCTTTCTTT,CASSQSGNTEAFF
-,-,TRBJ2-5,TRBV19,TGTGCCAGTAGTATAGGACGGTCCCCGGGGGAGACCCAGTACTTC,CASSIGRSPGETQYF
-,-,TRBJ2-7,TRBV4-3,TGCGCCAGCAGCCAAAACTTCCCGGAGGACGAGCAGTACTTC,CASSQNFPEDEQYF
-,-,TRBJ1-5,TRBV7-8,TGTGCCAGCAGCTTCCGGGACACGCAGCCCCAGCATTTT,CASSFRDTQPQHF
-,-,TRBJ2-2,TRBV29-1,TGCAGCGTTGCCGGGTGGGGCACCGGGGAGCTGTTTTTT,CSVAGWGTGELFF
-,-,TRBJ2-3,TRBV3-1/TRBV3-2,TGTGCCAGCAGCCAAGATCTGGGTAGGGATACGCAGTATTTT,CASSQDLGRDTQYF
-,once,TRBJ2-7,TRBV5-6,TGTGCCAGCAGCTTAGGCGGGATCTCCTACGAGCAGTACTTC,CASSLGGISYEQYF
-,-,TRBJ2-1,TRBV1,TGCACCAGCAGCCAAGAGACTAGCGGGGAGACCTACAATGAGCAGTTCTTC,CTSSQETSGETYNEQFF
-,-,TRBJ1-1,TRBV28,TGTGCCAGCAACTGGGGGAACACTGAAGCTTTCTTT,CASNWGNTEAFF
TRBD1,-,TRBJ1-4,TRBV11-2,TGTGCCAGCAGCTTAGATCTCCCCCAGGGGGCGAATGAAAAACTGTTTTTT,CASSLDLPQGANEKLFF
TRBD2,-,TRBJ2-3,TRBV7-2,TGTGCCAGCAGCTCTAGCGGGGGGGCCCGCACAGATACGCAGTATTTT,CASSSSGGARTDTQYF
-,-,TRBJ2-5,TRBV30,TGTGCCTGGAGTGTTGGGGAAGAGACCCAGTACTTC,CAWSVGEETQYF
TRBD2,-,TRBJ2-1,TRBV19,TGTGCCAGTAGTGCACCCCTCGGGCGGGGGTCCTACAATGAGCAGTTCTTC,CASSAPLGRGSYNEQFF
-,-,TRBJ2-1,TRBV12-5,TGTGCTAGTGGTTTGGTGGGTTGGGAGCAGTTCTTC,CASGLVGWEQFF
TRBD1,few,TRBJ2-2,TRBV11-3,TGTGCCAGCAGCTGGGACAGCCCCGGGGAGCTGTTTTTT,CASSWDSPGELFF
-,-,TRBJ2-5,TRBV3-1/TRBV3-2,TGTGCCAGCAGCCAAGACCTTGACCCCCGGGAGACCCAGTACTTC,CASSQDLDPRETQYF
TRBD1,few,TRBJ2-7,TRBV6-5,TGTGCCAGCAGTTACGGGACAGGGGGCTCCTACGAGCAGTACTTC,CASSYGTGGSYEQYF
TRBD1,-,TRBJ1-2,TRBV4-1,TGCGCCAGCAGCCGACAGGGAGGCTTTTATGGCTACACCTTC,CASSRQGGFYGYTF
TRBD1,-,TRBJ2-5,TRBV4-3,TGCGCCAGCAGCCCGGGACAGGGGACCCCAGAGACCCAGTACTTC,CASSPGQGTPETQYF
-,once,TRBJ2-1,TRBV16,TGTGCCAGCAGCCGCAGGGGAGACGGGGATGAGCAGTTCTTC,CASSRRGDGDEQFF
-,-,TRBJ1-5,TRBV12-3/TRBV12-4,TGTGCCAGCAGTTTCTGGGTTGGTCAGCCCCAGCATTTT,CASSFWVGQPQHF